This is a list of T cell receptor beta chains from one sample in a study of blood T cell repertoires in COVID-19. Sequenced by immunoSEQ multiplex PCR; TCRdb stores in-frame clones only, minus some. The data show fewer than 200,000 clones, approximately 89% seen once. Sequencing used peripheral blood. The receptors come from a man aged 35 to 55 with active or convalescent COVID-19. Each CDR3 is given with its conserved first and last residue. Each record gives: clone size, J gene, V gene, D gene, CDR3 DNA, CDR3 protein. The D gene is left open where the match is weak. Clone size, where shown, is once, few, many, or a class for clones that have expanded.

-	TRBJ1-1	TRBV25-1	-	TGTGCCACCCAGGAGGGCACTGAAGCTTTCTTT	CATQEGTEAFF
-	TRBJ1-6	TRBV9	-	TGTGCCAGCAGCGTAGGCGGACAGCTTTCACCCCTCCACTTT	CASSVGGQLSPLHF
-	TRBJ2-5	TRBV24-1	TRBD1	TGTGCCACCAGTGATGAGGGGGCGCGTGGAGAGACCCAGTACTTC	CATSDEGARGETQYF
-	TRBJ2-7	TRBV7-2	-	TGTGCCAGCAGCTTAGGTTGGGCAGGGGCTTACGAGCAGTACTTC	CASSLGWAGAYEQYF
once	TRBJ2-7	TRBV5-1	TRBD1	TGCGCCAGCAGCCGGGGGACAGGGAGGTCCTACGAGCAGTACTTC	CASSRGTGRSYEQYF
-	TRBJ2-2	TRBV9	-	TGTGCCAGCAGCGTAGAAGGCTGGGGGCGAGACACCGGGGAGCTGTTTTTT	CASSVEGWGRDTGELFF
-	TRBJ2-3	TRBV13	TRBD1	TGTGCCAGCAGCCCAGGGGGTGCAGGGGGCCTCTTCACAGATACGCAGTATTTT	CASSPGGAGGLFTDTQYF
-	TRBJ1-1	TRBV28	-	TGTGCCAGCATCGTAACAGGGCGTGAAGCTTTCTTT	CASIVTGREAFF
-	TRBJ2-3	TRBV9	-	TGTGCCAGCAGCGGCGGGGGTCAGGGGAGTTCGAGCACAGATACGCAGTATTTT	CASSGGGQGSSSTDTQYF
once	TRBJ1-4	TRBV19	-	TGTGCCAGTAGTGCAACCATGGACAGACTACCTGAAAAACTGTTTTTT	CASSATMDRLPEKLFF
-	TRBJ2-7	TRBV7-8	TRBD1	TGTGCCAGCAGCCCTCGGACAGGGGCCTACGAGCAGTACTTC	CASSPRTGAYEQYF
few	TRBJ2-3	TRBV7-7	TRBD2	TGTGCTAGCAGCTCGGGACTAGCGGGGACCACAGATACGCAGTATTTT	CASSSGLAGTTDTQYF
-	TRBJ2-7	TRBV3-1/TRBV3-2	-	TGTGCCAGCAGCGCACGGGACACTTCCTACGAGCAGTACTTC	CASSARDTSYEQYF
-	TRBJ1-2	TRBV11-2	-	TGTGCCAGCAGTTTCTTGGGGGCGAACTATGGCTACACCTTC	CASSFLGANYGYTF
-	TRBJ1-1	TRBV18	-	TGTGCCAGCTCCCCTGAAAGGGGGGGGCCCGGGGTCGGCACTGAAGCTTTCTTT	CASSPERGGPGVGTEAFF
once	TRBJ2-3	TRBV5-1	-	TGCGCCAGCTCTCTACGCCCGAGTGATACGCAGTATTTT	CASSLRPSDTQYF